This T cell receptor beta chain was recovered during a study of STAT5B mutations in CD4+ large granular lymphocyte leukemia. Regarding the study as a whole: Top patient clones used TRBV06 genes more often: 8/27 versus 2/35 in controls. Roughly 27% of private leukemic clonotypes occurred rarely in other patients' non-leukemic repertoires. Patient CD4-sorted repertoires stayed more clonal than healthy ones after leukemic-clone removal.

Concerning this clone itself: Its antigen is still unknown.

Germline CDR1 is ENHRY and CDR2 is SYGVKD. The trim removed 4 bases at V and 9 bases at J, leaving 4 bases unmatched. The CDR3 length is 13 residues. Some clones are missing from TCRdb's copy, which holds only in-frame ones; the method was immunoSEQ multiplex PCR. The sample holds 35,000 or so clones, about 91% seen once. The sample comprised CD4+ T cells from blood buffy coats. The sequence came from a human donor in good health. This chain uses TRBV10-3 with TRBJ2-1; 9 positions match TRBD1. CDR3 protein: CAISGQGVAEQFF. The DNA for the CDR3 is TGTGCCATCAGTGGACAGGGGGTTGCTGAGCAGTTCTTC.